This T cell receptor (beta chain) was obtained from a study of cytotoxic CD8 clonotypes in ibrutinib-treated CLL. This CDR3 region has 16 residues. V was clipped by 6 bases and J by 4 bases, with 19 bases between them. The germline V gene has CDR1 MDHEN and CDR2 SYDVKM. The assay was immunoSEQ multiplex PCR, and TCRdb's table has in-frame clones only and misses some. In the table there are 70,000 to 80,000 clones, 70% to 90% of which are singletons. This material consisted of PBMCs, taken at disease progression, from a patient treated with ibrutinib. This chain connects TRBV28 to TRBJ2-1; the D gene is possibly TRBD2 (5 bases). The receptor's source is a human donor with chronic lymphocytic leukemia. The CDR3 DNA reads TGTGCCAGCAGCTGGGTGGGAGACAAGCGATACAATGAGCAGTTCTTC. Translated, it gives CASSWVGDKRYNEQFF.